This is a list of T cell receptor beta chains from one sample in a study of OX40 agonist ivuxolimab in advanced cancers. The repertoire was sequenced with immunoSEQ multiplex PCR; TCRdb's copy has only in-frame clones and lacks some. Of about 78,000 clones in the sample, under 90% were seen once. Sequencing was performed on CD4+ or CD8+ T cells sorted from blood, taken in a trial of the OX40 agonist ivuxolimab. The receptors here all came from an adult with an advanced solid tumor such as melanoma, head and neck, liver or kidney cancer. Both conserved end residues are trimmed from each CDR3. D genes are given only for firm matches. Size is omitted from some rows. Given values are once, few, many or a class for expanded clones.

-	TRBV29-1	TRBJ2-2	-	SVDITNTGELF
TRBD2	TRBV19	TRBJ2-1	-	ATNSGSFTEQF
TRBD1	TRBV7-9	TRBJ1-5	-	ASSPGTGVNQPQH
-	TRBV28	TRBJ2-3	-	ASSSTGRPATDTQY
-	TRBV7-9	TRBJ2-3	-	ASSLARGGTDTQY
-	TRBV27	TRBJ2-1	-	ASSRRAAGSYNEQF
-	TRBV11-2	TRBJ2-2	-	ASSPDRNTGELF
-	TRBV4-3	TRBJ2-7	once	ASSRDRVAVSYEQY
-	TRBV7-2	TRBJ1-3	-	ASSLASRTSGNTIY
-	TRBV7-9	TRBJ1-1	few	ASSEGVRLEAF
-	TRBV28	TRBJ1-6	-	ASSSPETRPLH
TRBD2	TRBV7-9	TRBJ2-2	-	ASRAGTSVVGELF
-	TRBV30	TRBJ1-5	-	AWDRGGNQPQH
-	TRBV7-8	TRBJ2-1	once	ASSLTRGSYNEQF
-	TRBV11-1	TRBJ1-1	-	ASSLVQAKEAF
-	TRBV5-8	TRBJ2-4	-	ASSLGLIAKNIQY
TRBD1	TRBV19	TRBJ1-1	-	ASSDRDRGGAF
-	TRBV2	TRBJ1-5	-	ASSGDIDSNQPQH
-	TRBV6-5	TRBJ1-6	-	ASSSSGNSYNSPLH
-	TRBV9	TRBJ1-3	few	ASSSRGNTIY
-	TRBV21-1	TRBJ2-5	-	ASSQTVTQETQY